The T cell receptor beta chain under discussion was sequenced for a study of human T cells and chemical hapten exposure. The CDR3 covers 15 residues. Germline CDR1 reads SGHRS; CDR2 reads YFSETQ. Trimming left V 0 bases short and J 4 bases short, with 13 bases between. As for time point: patch test 1, 2 weeks after DPC sensitization. Treatment defined: therapeutic diphenylcyclopropenone sensitization with weekly scalp DPC. Findings and caveats of the study: While controls formed fewer of them, expanded TCRs formed significantly more large CDR3 similarity clusters.

What the library attached to individual cDNA molecules were unique molecular identifiers. TCRdb analysed the RACE reads with MiXCR anew, one entry per CDR3 protein. This table holds about 120,000 distinct CDR3 sequences, roughly an eighth found once. This clonotype occurred many times. Its antigen is still unknown. The TCR was taken from a woman aged 45-60 years with alopecia areata. Some clones in this sample may be carry-over from other donors' samples. Material: whole blood, obtained in connection with sensitization to the hapten diphenylcyclopropenone (DPC). The rearrangement joins TRBV5-1 to TRBJ1-1; possibly TRBD1 for D (5 bases). CDR3 region: CASSLGQGWGTEAFF. In DNA, the CDR3 is TGCGCCAGCAGCTTGGGGCAGGGTTGGGGCACTGAAGCTTTCTTT.